Listed below are T cell receptor beta chains from one sample, sequenced in a study of shared clonotypes between healthy human individuals. Assay used: immunoSEQ multiplex PCR; TCRdb lists only in-frame clones, some missing. This sample carries 2 million to 2.5 million clones, roughly 90% of them seen once, and the ten largest clones take approximately 0.39%. Sequenced input: naive CD4+ T cells from PBMCs. Source of these receptors: a man younger than 35 in good health. Some clones in this sample may be carry-over from other donors' samples. CDR3s include the opening cysteine and the closing phenylalanine or tryptophan. A D gene is named only where the DNA matches it firmly. A row's size may be missing; if present it is once, few, many or a size class.

D,size,V,J,DNA,CDR3
.,.,TRBV4-1,TRBJ1-5,TGCGCCAGCAGCCAAGCCTGGAGCCCGAATCAGCCCCAGCATTTT,CASSQAWSPNQPQHF
TRBD1,.,TRBV7-2,TRBJ2-5,TGTGCCAGCAGCTCCGAGAGGGGGCCTGGGGCCCAGTACTTC,CASSSERGPGAQYF
TRBD2,.,TRBV6-6,TRBJ2-2,TGTGCCATCAGCGGGACTAGCGGCTTTGCCGGGGAGCTGTTTTTT,CAISGTSGFAGELFF
.,once,TRBV28,TRBJ1-4,TGTGCCAGCAGCACGCCCCTGGGGCAGGCCAACGGGGAAAAACTGTTTTTT,CASSTPLGQANGEKLFF
TRBD1,once,TRBV5-1,TRBJ1-1,TGCGCCAGCAGCTTAGAATTAGGGGGCGCCACTGAAGCTTTCTTT,CASSLELGGATEAFF
.,.,TRBV18,TRBJ1-1,TGTGCCAGCTCACCGAAGAGTATCGAAGCTTTCTTT,CASSPKSIEAFF
TRBD2,few,TRBV28,TRBJ2-7,TGTGCCAGCAGTTTAGTGTCTAGCGGAAGTACCTACGAGCAGTACTTC,CASSLVSSGSTYEQYF
.,.,TRBV6-1,TRBJ1-5,TGTGCCAGCAGTGAAGGTGGAGGCAATCAGCCCCAGCATTTT,CASSEGGGNQPQHF
.,.,TRBV6-1,TRBJ2-7,TGTGCCAGCAGTGAATTGGGGCAGTACTTC,CASSELGQYF
TRBD1,.,TRBV27,TRBJ2-1,TGTGCCAGCAGTCTCCAACGGACAGGGGAGCGCAATGAGCAGTTCTTC,CASSLQRTGERNEQFF
.,.,TRBV28,TRBJ1-5,TGTGCCAGCAGTCCCCCTCAGGGCCCAGAGCCCCAGCATTTT,CASSPPQGPEPQHF
.,once,TRBV15,TRBJ1-1,TGTGCCACCAGCAGAGAATTGGTAAAGCTTGAAGCTTTCTTT,CATSRELVKLEAFF
.,.,TRBV5-1,TRBJ2-2,TGCGCCAGCAGCTCGAGGGGCACCGGGGAGCTGTTTTTT,CASSSRGTGELFF
TRBD2,.,TRBV28,TRBJ2-3,TGTGCCAGCAGTCAACCGGGACTAGCGGGAGTTACGAGCACAGATACGCAGTATTTT,CASSQPGLAGVTSTDTQYF
TRBD1,once,TRBV27,TRBJ2-2,TGTGCCAGCAGCGGACAGGGGAACACCGGGGAGCTGTTTTTT,CASSGQGNTGELFF
.,.,TRBV7-2,TRBJ2-5,TGTGCCAGCAGCTTAGAAACCACCAGGAGAGAGACCCAGTACTTC,CASSLETTRRETQYF
.,.,TRBV10-3,TRBJ2-7,TGTGCCATCAGTGGGACGGGTGACGAGCAGTACTTC,CAISGTGDEQYF
.,once,TRBV11-2,TRBJ1-5,TGTGCCAGCAGCCCCCAGGGCAGCCAGCCCCAGCATTTT,CASSPQGSQPQHF
TRBD1,.,TRBV28,TRBJ1-5,TGTGCCAGCAGTTTTAACAGGGGAAATCAGCCCCAGCATTTT,CASSFNRGNQPQHF
.,.,TRBV4-1,TRBJ2-5,TGCGCCAGCAGCCAAGATGGGCTACGCGGCCGGTACCAAGAGACCCAGTACTTC,CASSQDGLRGRYQETQYF
.,.,TRBV25-1,TRBJ2-1,TGTGCCAGCAGTGATCCCAGCGGCAATGAGCAGTTCTTC,CASSDPSGNEQFF
.,once,TRBV29-1,TRBJ2-3,TGCAGCGTTGTTGGGGCGCCCAAAACGTCTAGCACAGATACGCAGTATTTT,CSVVGAPKTSSTDTQYF
TRBD2,.,TRBV14,TRBJ2-7,TGTGCCAGCAGTCCCTATACTAGCGGAGCCTACGAGCAGTACTTC,CASSPYTSGAYEQYF
TRBD1,.,TRBV7-7,TRBJ1-3,TGTGCCAGCAGCTTTACAGGGGGGGGAGGTGGAAACACCATATATTTT,CASSFTGGGGGNTIYF
.,once,TRBV29-1,TRBJ1-3,TGCAGCGTTTGCACAGCAACCTCTGGAAACACCATATATTTT,CSVCTATSGNTIYF
.,.,TRBV30,TRBJ1-2,TGTGCCTGGAGGGGATCAGGTGGCTACACCTTC,CAWRGSGGYTF
.,.,TRBV7-8,TRBJ2-3,TGTGCCAGCAGCTTCCCAGGTAGCACAGATACGCAGTATTTT,CASSFPGSTDTQYF
.,few,TRBV4-1,TRBJ1-5,TGCGCCAGCAGCCAACCGTTAGGGTCCAATCAGCCCCAGCATTTT,CASSQPLGSNQPQHF
TRBD2,.,TRBV27,TRBJ2-3,TGTGCCAGCAGTTTAAGACGGGAGGGCCATCGGGTGCCAGATACGCAGTATTTT,CASSLRREGHRVPDTQYF
.,.,TRBV7-9,TRBJ2-1,TGTGCCAGCAGCTGGAAGAGCTCCCTCTACAATGAGCAGTTCTTC,CASSWKSSLYNEQFF
.,.,TRBV19,TRBJ1-5,TGTGCCAGTAGTAAAGGGTTAGGTCAGCCCCAGCATTTT,CASSKGLGQPQHF
.,.,TRBV7-9,TRBJ2-3,TGTGCCAGCAGCTTGGACTCCCCGAGCACAGATACGCAGTATTTT,CASSLDSPSTDTQYF
.,.,TRBV4-1,TRBJ2-7,TGCGCCAGCAGCCAAGGGGGGCCCCAGGGGTACTACGAGCAGTACTTC,CASSQGGPQGYYEQYF
TRBD1,once,TRBV6-6,TRBJ1-1,TGTGCCAGCAGTTCGGGACAGGGCAAGACTGAAGCTTTCTTT,CASSSGQGKTEAFF
.,few,TRBV9,TRBJ1-2,TGTGCCAGCAGCGTAGCACCCTCGATCGAGGGCTACACCTTC,CASSVAPSIEGYTF